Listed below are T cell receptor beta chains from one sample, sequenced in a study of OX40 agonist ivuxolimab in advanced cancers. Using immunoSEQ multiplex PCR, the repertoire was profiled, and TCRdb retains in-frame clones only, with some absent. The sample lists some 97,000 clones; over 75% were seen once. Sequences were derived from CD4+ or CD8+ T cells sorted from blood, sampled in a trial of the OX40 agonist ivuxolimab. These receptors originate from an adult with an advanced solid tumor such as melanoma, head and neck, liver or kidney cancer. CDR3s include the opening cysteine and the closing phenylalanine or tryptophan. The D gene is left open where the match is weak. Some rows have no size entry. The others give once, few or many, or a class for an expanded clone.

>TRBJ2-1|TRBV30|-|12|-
-
CAWSVGRGILFF
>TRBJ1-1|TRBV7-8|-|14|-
TGTGCCAGCAGTCAACAGGCGGCGTGGACTGAAGCTTTCTTT
CASSQQAAWTEAFF
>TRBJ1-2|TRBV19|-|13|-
TGTGCCAGTAGTCTCGGGAGAGGAGATAACTACACCTTC
CASSLGRGDNYTF
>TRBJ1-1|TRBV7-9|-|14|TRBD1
TGTGCCAGCAGCCCCGGGAGCCAGGGGGGTGAAGCTTTCTTT
CASSPGSQGGEAFF
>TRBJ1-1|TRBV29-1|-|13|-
TGCAGCGTGGATCTCAGGGGAAACACTGAAGCTTTCTTT
CSVDLRGNTEAFF
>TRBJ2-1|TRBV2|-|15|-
TGTGCCAGCAGTGTCTCGCGGGGAACTGGCAATGAGCAGTTCTTC
CASSVSRGTGNEQFF
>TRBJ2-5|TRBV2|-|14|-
TGTGCCAGCAGTGGGGCTAGCTGGGTAGAGACCCAGTACTTC
CASSGASWVETQYF
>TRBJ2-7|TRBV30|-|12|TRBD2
TGTGCCTATAGCGGGAGACGTAGCGAGCAGTACTTC
CAYSGRRSEQYF
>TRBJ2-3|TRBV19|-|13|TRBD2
TGTGCCAGTAGGGTTGGGGGGGCAGATACGCAGTATTTT
CASRVGGADTQYF
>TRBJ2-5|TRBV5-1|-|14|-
TGCGCCAGCAGCTACGGACAGCTCCAAGAGACCCAGTACTTC
CASSYGQLQETQYF
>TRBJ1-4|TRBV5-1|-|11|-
TGCGCCAGCAGCTCAGGAGAAAAACTGTTTTTT
CASSSGEKLFF
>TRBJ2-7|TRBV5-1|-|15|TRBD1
TGCGCCAGCAGCTTGGTGGGACAGGGAGCCCACGAGCAGTACTTC
CASSLVGQGAHEQYF
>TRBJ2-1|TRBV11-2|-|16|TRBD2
TGTGCCAGCAGCTCATCACTAGCGGGGGGGCGGAATGAGCAGTTCTTC
CASSSSLAGGRNEQFF
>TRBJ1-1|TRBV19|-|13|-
TGTGCCAGTAGTATTAAGTCGAACACTGAAGCTTTCTTT
CASSIKSNTEAFF
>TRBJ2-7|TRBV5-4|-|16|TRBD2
TGTGCCAGCAGCCCCGCCCTAGCGGGGGTTGCCTACGAGCAGTACTTC
CASSPALAGVAYEQYF
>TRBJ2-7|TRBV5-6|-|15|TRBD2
TGTGCCAGCAGCTTCTGGACTAGCGGGAGTTACGAGCAGTACTTC
CASSFWTSGSYEQYF
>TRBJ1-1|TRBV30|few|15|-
TGTGCCTGGATTTTGGCAGGCCTTATGAACACTGAAGCTTTCTTT
CAWILAGLMNTEAFF
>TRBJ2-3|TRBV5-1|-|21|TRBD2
TGCGCCAGCAGCCCGAAGACCCTGGGACTAGCGGGGGGCCATAGCACAGATACGCAGTATTTT
CASSPKTLGLAGGHSTDTQYF
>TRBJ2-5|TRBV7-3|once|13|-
TGTGCCAGCAGCTCTCGGCTGGGGGGGACCCAGTACTTC
CASSSRLGGTQYF
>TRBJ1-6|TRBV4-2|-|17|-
TGTGCCAGCAGCCAAGACGTATCTCAGGCCCAATATTCACCCCTCCACTTT
CASSQDVSQAQYSPLHF
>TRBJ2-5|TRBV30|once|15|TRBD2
TGTGCCTGGAGTCCAATGACTAGCGGGGGCGAGACCCAGTACTTC
CAWSPMTSGGETQYF
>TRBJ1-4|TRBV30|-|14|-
TGTGCCTGCTCTCACGACATCCGGAATGAAAAACTGTTTTTT
CACSHDIRNEKLFF
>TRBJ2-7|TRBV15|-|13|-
TGTGCCACGAGCAGGGATTTCTCCTACGAGCAGTACTTC
CATSRDFSYEQYF
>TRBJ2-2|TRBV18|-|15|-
TGTGCCAGCTCACCACTTTTAGGGAACACCGGGGAGCTGTTTTTT
CASSPLLGNTGELFF
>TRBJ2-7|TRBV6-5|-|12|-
TGTGCCAGCAAGGGGGGAGACTACGAGCAGTACTTC
CASKGGDYEQYF
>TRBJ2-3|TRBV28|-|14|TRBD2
TGTGCCAGCACCTCTAGCGGTTTCACAGATACGCAGTATTTT
CASTSSGFTDTQYF
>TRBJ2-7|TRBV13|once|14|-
TGTGCCAGCAGCCAGAACCCCCTGGGACCCGAGCAGTACTTC
CASSQNPLGPEQYF
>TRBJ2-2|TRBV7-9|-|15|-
TGTGCCAGCAGCTTACTAGGGGGGAAGACCGGGGAGCTGTTTTTT
CASSLLGGKTGELFF
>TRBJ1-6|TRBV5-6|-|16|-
TGTGCCAGCAGTTTCCAGACCGGACTGAACAGCTCACCCCTCCACTTT
CASSFQTGLNSSPLHF
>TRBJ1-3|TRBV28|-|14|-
TGTGCCAGCAGCCCTCAGGCGTCTGGAAACACCATATATTTT
CASSPQASGNTIYF
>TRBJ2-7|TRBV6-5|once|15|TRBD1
TGTGCCAGCAGTGGGACAGGGCCCCCCTCCTACGAGCAGTACTTC
CASSGTGPPSYEQYF
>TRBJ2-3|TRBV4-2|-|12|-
TGTGCCAGCAGCCAGCATTTGGATACGCAGTATTTT
CASSQHLDTQYF
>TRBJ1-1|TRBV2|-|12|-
TGTGCCAGCAGTATATCTTTAGTGACGGCTTTCTTT
CASSISLVTAFF
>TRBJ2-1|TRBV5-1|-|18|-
TGCGCCAGCAGCTCCTCAGGGGGCCAGCGGGATACCTACAATGAGCAGTTCTTC
CASSSSGGQRDTYNEQFF